This T cell receptor beta chain derives from a study of technical replicates of blood from a few donors. The V segment lost 8 bases and the J segment 1 base; nucleotides outside the gene matches: 6. Looked up from germline, CDR1 is SEHNR and CDR2 is FQNEAQ (reference sequence). The CDR3 runs 14 residues. Measured with immunoSEQ multiplex PCR; TCRdb has only the in-frame clones, and not every one. The data hold tens of thousands of clones, with around 93% observed a single time. The sample taken for sequencing was T cells isolated from PBMCs. This receptor was taken from a human donor in good health. V usage is TRBV7-9 and J usage is TRBJ2-5, with TRBD2 matching 8 bases. Here the CDR3 DNA reads TGTGCCAGCGGAGCGGGGGTTACCCAAGAGACCCAGTACTTC. It yields the protein CASGAGVTQETQYF. The full variable domain, in which reference TRBV7-9 and TRBJ2-5 provide the parts outside the CDR3, is DTGVSQNPRHKITKRGQNVTFRCDPISEHNRLYWYRQTLGQGPEFLTYFQNEAQLEKSRLLSDRFSAERPKGSFSTLEIQRTEQGDSAMYLCASGAGVTQETQYFGPGTRLLVL.